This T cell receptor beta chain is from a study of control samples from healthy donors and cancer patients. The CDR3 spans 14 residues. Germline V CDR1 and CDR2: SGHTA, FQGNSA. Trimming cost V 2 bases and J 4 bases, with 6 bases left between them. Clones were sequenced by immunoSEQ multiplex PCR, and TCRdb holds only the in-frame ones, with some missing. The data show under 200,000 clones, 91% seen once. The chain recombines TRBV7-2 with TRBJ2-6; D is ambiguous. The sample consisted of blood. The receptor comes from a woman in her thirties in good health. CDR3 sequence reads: CASSLPRGANVLTF. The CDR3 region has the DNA TGTGCCAGCAGCTTACCCAGGGGGGCCAACGTCCTGACTTTC.